This passage covers 7 T cell receptor beta chains from one sample sequenced in a study of T cell repertoires in cytomegalovirus infection. TCRdb used MiXCR to reprocess the reads, holding one entry per CDR3 protein. The sample has approximately 1,000,000 distinct CDR3 sequences, approximately 33% seen once; the top ten hold roughly 13%. These receptors' targets are unknown. Sequenced material: cultured CD8+ T cells from PBMCs, taken from culture after CMV antigen stimulation. The receptors stem from a human donor in good health (CMV status not recorded). Some clones in this sample may be carry-over from other donors' samples.

V usage is TRBV20-1 and J usage is TRBJ2-3, with D maybe TRBD2 (6 bases). This CDR3 comprises 16 residues. V was shortened by 5 bases and J by 0 bases, with 18 bases between the two germline ends. Germline V gene lookup returns CDR1 DFQATT and CDR2 SNEGSKA (reference sequence). The chain's CDR3 is CSAPLVAGTSTDTQYF. The CDR3 DNA follows: TGCAGTGCTCCCCTGGTCGCGGGGACTAGCACAGATACGCAGTATTTT.

The chain employs TRBV5-4 and TRBJ2-1; D possibly corresponds to TRBD2 (6 bases). The germline V gene encodes CDR1 SGHNT and CDR2 YYREEE (reference sequence). This CDR3 spans 16 amino acids. V lost 4 bases and J 0 bases, leaving 14 bases between the germline ends. The DNA of the CDR3 is TGTGCCAGCAGCCCGGGGACTTTCAACTCCTACAATGAGCAGTTCTTC. It yields the protein CASSPGTFNSYNEQFF.

This chain connects TRBV7-9 to TRBJ2-7; a weak D match, TRBD1 (6 bases). Per germline, CDR1 SEHNR and CDR2 FQNEAQ (reference sequence). CDR3 length: 15 residues. With 1 base removed from V and 3 bases from J, the gap between germline ends came to 13 bases. In nucleotides, the CDR3 is TGTGCCAGCAGCTTAGGGTTCCAGGGGTACTACGAGCAGTACTTC. As protein: CASSLGFQGYYEQYF.

This clonotype was detected only once. The chain carries TRBV7-9 and TRBJ2-3, with D perhaps matching TRBD2 (5 bases). Trimming took 6 bases from V and 5 from J, leaving 18 bases between them. Germline CDR1 reads SEHNR; CDR2 reads FQNEAQ (reference sequence). CDR3 length equals 15 residues. The CDR3 sequence: CASSPPSKDIDTQYF. CDR3 DNA: TGTGCCAGCAGTCCCCCTAGCAAGGATATAGATACGCAGTATTTT.

There are many counts of this clonotype. V is TRBV6-5 and J is TRBJ2-3, with 8 bases fitting TRBD1. The V and J ends lost 0 bases and 3 bases, in that order; junction bases with no gene match: 8. CDR1 MNHEY and CDR2 SVGAGI come from the germline V gene. This CDR3 spans 17 amino acids. The CDR3 DNA sequence: TGTGCCAGCAGTTACTCGACAGGGGAAGGGAGTACAGATACGCAGTATTTT. Translating it yields CASSYSTGEGSTDTQYF.

The V call is TRBV9, the J call TRBJ2-6; 10 nucleotides match TRBD1. CDR1 is SGDLS, CDR2 YYNGEE, per germline. V lost 2 bases and J lost 1; bases outside the gene matches: 6. This CDR3 comprises 18 residues. The CDR3 sequence: CASSVSRQGASGANVLTF. CDR3 sequence (DNA): TGTGCCAGCAGCGTTAGCCGACAGGGGGCGTCTGGGGCCAACGTCCTGACTTTC.

This chain connects TRBV20-1 to TRBJ2-3; TRBD1 is a possible D gene (7 bases). Germline CDR1 and CDR2: DFQATT and SNEGSKA (reference sequence). The ends were cut back, 6 bases at V and 2 bases at J, with 18 bases in the middle. The CDR3 sequence is 15 residues long. The CDR3 nucleotides read TGCAGTGCCCCGATAGGAGGGGGCTCCACAGATACGCAGTATTTT. Its translation is CSAPIGGGSTDTQYF.